This TCR beta chain was documented in a study of blood T cell repertoires in COVID-19. Across the whole study: Sites in the United States, Italy and Spain provided acute and convalescent COVID-19 samples. T cells, B-cell-depleted T cells, or PBMCs supplied cDNA or gDNA.

In the original analysis: Estimation of nucleated cell counts relied on the amplification of reference gene primers. TCRdb keeps only in-frame clones here, not all; method: immunoSEQ multiplex PCR. That table furnishes V, J and clone size, whereas the DNA furnished D and trimming. Of 95,000 to 120,000 clones in the sample, about 80% are singletons; the top ten hold roughly 8.1%. This clone was found a few times. Trimming stripped 6 bases from V and 1 base from J, with 12 bases between. Germline-derived CDR1 and CDR2 are MNHEY and SMNVEV (reference sequence). The CDR3 contains 14 residues. The chain links TRBV27 to TRBJ1-1; a possible D gene is TRBD1 (6 bases). The clonotype comes from a woman aged 40 to 49 with acute or convalescent COVID-19. Sequences were obtained from peripheral blood. Here the CDR3 reads CASSLTRGNTEAFF. CDR3 coding DNA: TGTGCCAGCAGCCTCACCAGGGGGAACACTGAAGCTTTCTTT.